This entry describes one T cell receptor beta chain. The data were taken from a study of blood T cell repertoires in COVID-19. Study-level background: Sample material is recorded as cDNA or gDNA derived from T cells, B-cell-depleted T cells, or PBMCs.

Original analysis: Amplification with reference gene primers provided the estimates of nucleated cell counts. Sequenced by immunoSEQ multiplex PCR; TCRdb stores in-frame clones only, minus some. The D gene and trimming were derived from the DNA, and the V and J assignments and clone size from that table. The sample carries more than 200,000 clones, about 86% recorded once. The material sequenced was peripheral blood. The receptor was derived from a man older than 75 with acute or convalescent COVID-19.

The CDR3 DNA follows: TGTGCCAGCTCCCAAGGACAGGGACTGAATTCACCCCTCCACTTT. Amino acid sequence: CASSQGQGLNSPLHF. The chain employs TRBV18 and TRBJ1-6; 8 bases align to TRBD1. Trimming removed 6 bases from V and 7 bases from J; junction bases left unmatched: 8. The CDR3 consists of 15 residues. Germline CDR1 KGHSH, CDR2 LQKENI.